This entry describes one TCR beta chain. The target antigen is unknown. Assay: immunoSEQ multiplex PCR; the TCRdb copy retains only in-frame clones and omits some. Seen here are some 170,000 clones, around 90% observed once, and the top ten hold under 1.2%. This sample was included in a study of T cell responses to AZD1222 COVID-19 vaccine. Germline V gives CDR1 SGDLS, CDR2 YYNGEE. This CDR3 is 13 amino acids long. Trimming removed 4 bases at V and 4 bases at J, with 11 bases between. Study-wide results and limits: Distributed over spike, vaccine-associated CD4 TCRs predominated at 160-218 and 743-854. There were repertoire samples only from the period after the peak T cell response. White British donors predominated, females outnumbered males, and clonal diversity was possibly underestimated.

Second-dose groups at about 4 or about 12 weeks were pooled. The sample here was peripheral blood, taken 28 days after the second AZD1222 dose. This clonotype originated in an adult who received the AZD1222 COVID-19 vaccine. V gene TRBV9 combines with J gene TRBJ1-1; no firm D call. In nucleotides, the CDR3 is TGTGCCAGCAGCCCTCGGGGTGGCACTGAAGCTTTCTTT. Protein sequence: CASSPRGGTEAFF.